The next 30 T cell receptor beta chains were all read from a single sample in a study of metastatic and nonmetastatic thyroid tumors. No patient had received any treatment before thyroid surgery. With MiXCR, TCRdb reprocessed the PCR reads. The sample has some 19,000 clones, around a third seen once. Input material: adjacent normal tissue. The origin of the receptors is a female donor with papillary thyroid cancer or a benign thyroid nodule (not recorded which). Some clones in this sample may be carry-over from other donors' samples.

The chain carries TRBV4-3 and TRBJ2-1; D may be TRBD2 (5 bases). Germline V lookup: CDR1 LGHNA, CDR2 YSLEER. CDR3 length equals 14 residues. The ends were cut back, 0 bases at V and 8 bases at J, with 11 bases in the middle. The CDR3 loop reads CASSQDLGSDEQFF. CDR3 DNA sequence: TGCGCCAGCAGCCAAGATCTGGGGAGCGATGAGCAGTTCTTC.

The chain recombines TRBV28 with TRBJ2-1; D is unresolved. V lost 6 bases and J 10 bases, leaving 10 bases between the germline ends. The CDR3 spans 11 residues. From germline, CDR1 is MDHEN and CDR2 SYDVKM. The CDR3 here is CASSTKREQFF. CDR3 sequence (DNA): TGTGCCAGCAGCACCAAGCGCGAGCAGTTCTTC.

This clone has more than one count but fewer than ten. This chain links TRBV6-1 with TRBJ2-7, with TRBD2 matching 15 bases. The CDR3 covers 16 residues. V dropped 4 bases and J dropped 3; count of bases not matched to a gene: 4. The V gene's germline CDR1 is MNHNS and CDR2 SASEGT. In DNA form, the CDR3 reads TGTGCCAGCAGTGGGACTAGCGGGAGGGCCGTCTACGAGCAGTACTTC. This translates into CASSGTSGRAVYEQYF.

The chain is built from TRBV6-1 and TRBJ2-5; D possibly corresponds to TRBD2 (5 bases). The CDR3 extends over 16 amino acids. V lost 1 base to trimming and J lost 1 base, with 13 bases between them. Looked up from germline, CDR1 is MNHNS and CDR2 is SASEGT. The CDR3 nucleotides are TGTGCCAGCAGTGAAGTCACTAGACATTCCCAAGAGACCCAGTACTTC. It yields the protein CASSEVTRHSQETQYF.

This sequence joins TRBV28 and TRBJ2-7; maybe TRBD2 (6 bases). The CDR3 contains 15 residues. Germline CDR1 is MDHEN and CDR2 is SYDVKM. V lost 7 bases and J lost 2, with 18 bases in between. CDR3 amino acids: CASNTGRNPTYEQYF. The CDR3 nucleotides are TGTGCCAGCAATACCGGGAGAAACCCAACCTACGAGCAGTACTTC.

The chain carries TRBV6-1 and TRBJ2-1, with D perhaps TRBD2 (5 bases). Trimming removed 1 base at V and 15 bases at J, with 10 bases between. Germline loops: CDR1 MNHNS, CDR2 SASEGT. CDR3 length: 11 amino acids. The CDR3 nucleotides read TGTGCCAGCAGTGAAGGGGGAGCGCGGTTCTTC. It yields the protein CASSEGGARFF.

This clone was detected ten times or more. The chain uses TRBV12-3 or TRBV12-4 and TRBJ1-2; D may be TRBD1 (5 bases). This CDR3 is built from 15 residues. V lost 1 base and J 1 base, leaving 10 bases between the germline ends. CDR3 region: CASSLGQGSNYGYTF. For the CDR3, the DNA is TGTGCCAGCAGTTTAGGGCAGGGAAGTAACTATGGCTACACCTTC.

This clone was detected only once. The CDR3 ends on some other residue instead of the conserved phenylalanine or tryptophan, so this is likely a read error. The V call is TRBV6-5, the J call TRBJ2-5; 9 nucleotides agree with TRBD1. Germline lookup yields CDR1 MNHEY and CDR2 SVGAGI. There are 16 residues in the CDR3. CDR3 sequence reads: CDSSSLQGAGEETQYY. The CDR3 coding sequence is TGTGACAGCAGTTCCTTACAGGGGGCGGGAGAGGAGACCCAGTACTAC.

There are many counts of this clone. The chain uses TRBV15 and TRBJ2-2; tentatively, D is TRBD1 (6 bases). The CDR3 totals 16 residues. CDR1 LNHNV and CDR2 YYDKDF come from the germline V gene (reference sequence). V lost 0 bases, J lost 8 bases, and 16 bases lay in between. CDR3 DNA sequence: TGTGCCACCAGCAGAGATAGCTGGGGGCAGGCTGGGGAGCTGTTTTTT. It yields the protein CATSRDSWGQAGELFF.

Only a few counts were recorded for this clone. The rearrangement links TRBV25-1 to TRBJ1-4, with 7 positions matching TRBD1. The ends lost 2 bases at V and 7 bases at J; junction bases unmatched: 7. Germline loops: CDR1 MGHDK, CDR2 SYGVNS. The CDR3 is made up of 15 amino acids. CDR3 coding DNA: TGTGCCAGCAGTGAACCTACCTCAGGGGGTGAAAAACTGTTTTTT. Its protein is CASSEPTSGGEKLFF.

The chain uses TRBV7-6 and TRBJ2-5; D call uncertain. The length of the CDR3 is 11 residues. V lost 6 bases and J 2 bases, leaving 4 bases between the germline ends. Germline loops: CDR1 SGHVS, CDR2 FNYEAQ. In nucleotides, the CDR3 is TGTGCCAGCAGTCTTCAAGAGACCCAGTACTTC. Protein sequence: CASSLQETQYF.

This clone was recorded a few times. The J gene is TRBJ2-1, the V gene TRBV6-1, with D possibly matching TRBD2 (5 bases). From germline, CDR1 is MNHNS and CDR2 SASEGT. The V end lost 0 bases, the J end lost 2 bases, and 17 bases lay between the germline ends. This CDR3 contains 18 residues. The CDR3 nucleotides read TGTGCCAGCAGTGAAGCGGGAACAGCGGAATTTGCCTACAATGAGCAGTTCTTC. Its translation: CASSEAGTAEFAYNEQFF.

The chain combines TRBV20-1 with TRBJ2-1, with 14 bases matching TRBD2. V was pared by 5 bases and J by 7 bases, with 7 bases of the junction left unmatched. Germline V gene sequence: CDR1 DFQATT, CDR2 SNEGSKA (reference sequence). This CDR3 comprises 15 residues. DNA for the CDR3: TGCAGTGCTGCCGGGACTAGCGGGAGCCTTAATGAGCAGTTCTTC. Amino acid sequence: CSAAGTSGSLNEQFF.

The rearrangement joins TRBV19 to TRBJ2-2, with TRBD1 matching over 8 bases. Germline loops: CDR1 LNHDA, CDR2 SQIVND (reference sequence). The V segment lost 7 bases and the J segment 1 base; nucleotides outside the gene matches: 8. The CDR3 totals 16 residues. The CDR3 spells CASTTAGTGNTGELFF. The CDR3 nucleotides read TGTGCCAGTACCACGGCCGGGACAGGGAACACCGGGGAGCTGTTTTTT.

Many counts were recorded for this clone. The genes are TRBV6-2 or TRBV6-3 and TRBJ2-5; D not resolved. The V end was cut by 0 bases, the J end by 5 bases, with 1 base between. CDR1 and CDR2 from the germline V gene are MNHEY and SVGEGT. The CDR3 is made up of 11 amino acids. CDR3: CASSYSETQYF. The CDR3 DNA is TGTGCCAGCAGTTACTCCGAGACCCAGTACTTC.

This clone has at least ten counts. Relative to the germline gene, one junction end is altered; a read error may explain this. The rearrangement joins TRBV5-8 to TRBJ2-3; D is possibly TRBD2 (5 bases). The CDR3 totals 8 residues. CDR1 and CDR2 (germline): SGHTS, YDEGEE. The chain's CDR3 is CRGDTQYF. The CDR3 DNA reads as TGCCGGGGTGATACGCAGTATTTT.

The CDR3 here is CASSLQGSGANVLTF. The CDR3 bases are TGTGCCAGCAGCCTACAGGGCTCTGGGGCCAACGTCCTGACTTTC. The rearrangement links TRBV5-6 to TRBJ2-6, with D perhaps TRBD1 (6 bases). There are 15 residues in the CDR3. Germline V gene sequence: CDR1 SGHDT, CDR2 YYEEEE. With 4 bases removed from V and 0 bases from J, the gap between germline ends came to 8 bases.

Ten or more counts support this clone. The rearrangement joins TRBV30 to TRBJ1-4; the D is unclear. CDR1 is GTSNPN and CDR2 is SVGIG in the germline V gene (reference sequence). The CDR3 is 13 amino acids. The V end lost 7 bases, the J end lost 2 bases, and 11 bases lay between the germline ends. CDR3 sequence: CASPAKTNEKLFF. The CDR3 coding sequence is TGTGCCTCGCCGGCGAAGACTAATGAAAAACTGTTTTTT. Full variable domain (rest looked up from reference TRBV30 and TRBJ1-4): SQTIHQWPATLVQPVGSPLSLECTVEGTSNPNLYWYRQAAGRGLQLLFYSVGIGQISSEVPQNLSASRPQDRQFILSSKKLLLSDSGFYLCASPAKTNEKLFFGSGTQLSVL.

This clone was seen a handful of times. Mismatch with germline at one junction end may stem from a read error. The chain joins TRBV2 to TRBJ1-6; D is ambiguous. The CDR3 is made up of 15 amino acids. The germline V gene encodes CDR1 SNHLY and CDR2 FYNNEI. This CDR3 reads CASRGQSSYNSPPHF. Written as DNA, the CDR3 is TGTGCCAGCAGAGGCCAAAGCTCCTATAATTCACCCCCCCACTTT.

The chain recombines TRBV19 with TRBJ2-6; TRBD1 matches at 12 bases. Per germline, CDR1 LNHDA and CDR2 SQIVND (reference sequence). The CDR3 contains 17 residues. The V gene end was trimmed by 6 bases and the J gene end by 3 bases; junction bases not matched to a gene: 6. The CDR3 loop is CASRIGTGGYGANVLTF. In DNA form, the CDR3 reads TGTGCCAGTAGAATTGGGACAGGGGGCTATGGGGCCAACGTCCTGACTTTC.

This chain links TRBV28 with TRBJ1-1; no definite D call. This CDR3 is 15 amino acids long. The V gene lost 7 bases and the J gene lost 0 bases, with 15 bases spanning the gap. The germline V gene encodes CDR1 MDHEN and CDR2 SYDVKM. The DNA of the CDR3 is TGTGCCAGCATCCGAGGTGGGCGGCTGAACACTGAAGCTTTCTTT. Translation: CASIRGGRLNTEAFF.

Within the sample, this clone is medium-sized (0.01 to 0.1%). CDR3 residues: CASSYSIQRGGRSTQYF. The CDR3 region has the DNA TGTGCCAGCAGTTACTCGATTCAACGGGGGGGCCGTAGTACGCAGTATTTT. The rearrangement links TRBV6-5 to TRBJ2-3, with 8 nucleotides matching TRBD2. Germline lookup yields CDR1 MNHEY and CDR2 SVGAGI. J lost 8 bases, V lost 0 bases, and 13 bases had no gene match. This CDR3 contains 17 residues.

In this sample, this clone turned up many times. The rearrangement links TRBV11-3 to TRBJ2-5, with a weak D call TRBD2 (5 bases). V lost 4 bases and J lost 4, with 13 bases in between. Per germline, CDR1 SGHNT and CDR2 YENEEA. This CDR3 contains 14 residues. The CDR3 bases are TGTGCCAGCAGCTCATCTAGAGGAGGAGAGACCCAGTACTTC. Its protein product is CASSSSRGGETQYF.

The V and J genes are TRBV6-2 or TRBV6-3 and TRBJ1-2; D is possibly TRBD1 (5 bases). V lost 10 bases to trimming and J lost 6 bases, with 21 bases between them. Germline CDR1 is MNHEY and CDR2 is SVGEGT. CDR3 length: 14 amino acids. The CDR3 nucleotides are TGTGCCATCTGTTACTCGGTGGGGCAAGATGGCTACACCTTC. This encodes CAICYSVGQDGYTF.

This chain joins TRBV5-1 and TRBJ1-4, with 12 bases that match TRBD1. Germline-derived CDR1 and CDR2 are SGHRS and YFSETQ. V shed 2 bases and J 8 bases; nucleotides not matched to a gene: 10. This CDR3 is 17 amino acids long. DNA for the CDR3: TGCGCCAGCAGCTTATCGCCCTTCGGGACAGGGGGCGAAAAACTGTTTTTT. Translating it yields CASSLSPFGTGGEKLFF.

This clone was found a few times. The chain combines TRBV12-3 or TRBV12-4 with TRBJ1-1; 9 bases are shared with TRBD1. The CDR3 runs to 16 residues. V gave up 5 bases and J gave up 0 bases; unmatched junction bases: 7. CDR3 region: CASSETGGDVNTEAFF. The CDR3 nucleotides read TGTGCCAGCAGTGAGACAGGGGGAGATGTGAACACTGAAGCTTTCTTT.

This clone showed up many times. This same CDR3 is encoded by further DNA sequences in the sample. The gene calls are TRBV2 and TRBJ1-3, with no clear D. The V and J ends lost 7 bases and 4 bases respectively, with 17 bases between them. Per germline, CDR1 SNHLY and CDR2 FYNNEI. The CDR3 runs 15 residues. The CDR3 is CASTSGPTSGNTIYF. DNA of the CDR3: TGTGCCAGCACTAGTGGACCGACTTCGGGAAACACCATATATTTT.

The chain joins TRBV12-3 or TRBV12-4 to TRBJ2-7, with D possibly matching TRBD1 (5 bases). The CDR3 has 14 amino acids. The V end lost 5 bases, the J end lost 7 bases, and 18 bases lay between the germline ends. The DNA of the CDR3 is TGTGCCAGCAGTGACGTTGGGGCGATCGAGGAGCAGTACTTC. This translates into CASSDVGAIEEQYF.

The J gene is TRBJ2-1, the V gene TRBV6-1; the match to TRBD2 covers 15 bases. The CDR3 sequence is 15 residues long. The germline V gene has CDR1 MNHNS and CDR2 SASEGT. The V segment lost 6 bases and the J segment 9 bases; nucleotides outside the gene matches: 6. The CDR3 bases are TGTGCCAGCAGGGCCGGGACTAGCGGGGGGAGTGAGCAGTTCTTC. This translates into CASRAGTSGGSEQFF.

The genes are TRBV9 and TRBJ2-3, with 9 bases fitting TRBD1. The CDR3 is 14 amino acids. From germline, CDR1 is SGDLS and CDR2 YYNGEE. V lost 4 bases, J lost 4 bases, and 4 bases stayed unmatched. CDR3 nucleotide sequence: TGTGCCAGCAGCTGGGACAGGGATTCAGATACGCAGTATTTT. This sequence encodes CASSWDRDSDTQYF.